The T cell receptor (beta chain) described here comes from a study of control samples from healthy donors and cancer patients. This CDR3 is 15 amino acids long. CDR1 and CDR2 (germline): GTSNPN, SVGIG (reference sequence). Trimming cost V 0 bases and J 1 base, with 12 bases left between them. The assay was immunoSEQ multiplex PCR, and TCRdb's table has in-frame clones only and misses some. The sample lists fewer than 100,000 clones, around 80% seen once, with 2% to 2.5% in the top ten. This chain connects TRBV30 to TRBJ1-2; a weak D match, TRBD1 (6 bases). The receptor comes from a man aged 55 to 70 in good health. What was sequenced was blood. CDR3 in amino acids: CAWSVLQGGNYGYTF. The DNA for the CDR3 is TGTGCCTGGAGTGTACTACAGGGCGGTAACTATGGCTACACCTTC.